This is a list of T cell receptor beta chains from one sample in a study of CD8+CD57+ T cells in acquired aplastic anemia. TCRdb processed the reads anew with MiXCR; each CDR3 protein has one entry. The repertoire has 200,000 or so distinct CDR3 sequences, roughly 64% of them found once; the top ten carry 46%. Sequencing input: sorted CD4+, CD8+, or CD8+CD57+ T cells (not recorded which) from PBMCs. The receptors were gathered from a human donor with severe aplastic anemia or a healthy control (not recorded which). Both conserved end residues are part of each CDR3. Each record gives: CDR3 protein, clone size, CDR3 length, V gene, J gene. Not every row has a clone size; where given, it reads once, few, many or a size class.

CDR3 protein: CASSMSGGAYETQYF; clone size: many; CDR3 length: 15; V gene: TRBV19; J gene: TRBJ2-5
CDR3 protein: CASLLGWDEAFF; clone size: NA; CDR3 length: 12; V gene: TRBV2; J gene: TRBJ1-1
CDR3 protein: CAASRGGPDTQYF; clone size: NA; CDR3 length: 13; V gene: TRBV15; J gene: TRBJ2-3
CDR3 protein: CSPLARAHAEGTEAFF; clone size: NA; CDR3 length: 16; V gene: TRBV29-1; J gene: TRBJ1-1
CDR3 protein: CATSDLSGEQYF; clone size: NA; CDR3 length: 12; V gene: TRBV24-1; J gene: TRBJ2-7
CDR3 protein: CASSQEAATETQYF; clone size: many; CDR3 length: 14; V gene: TRBV4-1; J gene: TRBJ2-5
CDR3 protein: CSARERGFGTDTQYF; clone size: many; CDR3 length: 15; V gene: TRBV20-1; J gene: TRBJ2-3
CDR3 protein: CASSQEPGNSPLHF; clone size: NA; CDR3 length: 14; V gene: TRBV4-1; J gene: TRBJ1-6
CDR3 protein: CATSDRQNYSNQPQHF; clone size: NA; CDR3 length: 16; V gene: TRBV24-1; J gene: TRBJ1-5
CDR3 protein: CASSTGMGYGYAF; clone size: NA; CDR3 length: 13; V gene: TRBV19; J gene: TRBJ1-2
CDR3 protein: CASSSTSGVKTQYF; clone size: NA; CDR3 length: 14; V gene: TRBV5-6; J gene: TRBJ2-5
CDR3 protein: CAISAGQRNSPLHF; clone size: few; CDR3 length: 14; V gene: TRBV10-3; J gene: TRBJ1-6
CDR3 protein: CASSLWDVKELNTEAFF; clone size: many; CDR3 length: 17; V gene: TRBV11-2; J gene: TRBJ1-1
CDR3 protein: CASNHPVPGYTF; clone size: NA; CDR3 length: 12; V gene: TRBV19; J gene: TRBJ1-2
CDR3 protein: CASSYPSSGANVLTF; clone size: NA; CDR3 length: 15; V gene: TRBV6-5; J gene: TRBJ2-6
CDR3 protein: CASSPAYYQFF; clone size: many; CDR3 length: 11; V gene: TRBV12-3/TRBV12-4; J gene: TRBJ2-1
CDR3 protein: CAWSVLGGTDTQYF; clone size: many; CDR3 length: 14; V gene: TRBV30; J gene: TRBJ2-3
CDR3 protein: CASSDPPDGYTF; clone size: NA; CDR3 length: 12; V gene: TRBV25-1; J gene: TRBJ1-2
CDR3 protein: CASSEWDTSSYEQYF; clone size: NA; CDR3 length: 15; V gene: TRBV2; J gene: TRBJ2-7
CDR3 protein: CASSQGAGRPYEQYF; clone size: NA; CDR3 length: 15; V gene: TRBV10-3; J gene: TRBJ2-7
CDR3 protein: CASSSGTGISWGQFF; clone size: few; CDR3 length: 15; V gene: TRBV7-9; J gene: NA
CDR3 protein: CASSLPGTAYNEQFF; clone size: many; CDR3 length: 15; V gene: TRBV9; J gene: TRBJ2-1
CDR3 protein: CASSHLGQSYSYGELFF; clone size: NA; CDR3 length: 17; V gene: TRBV7-9; J gene: TRBJ2-2
CDR3 protein: CASSLTATYNEQFF; clone size: few; CDR3 length: 14; V gene: TRBV7-2; J gene: TRBJ2-1
CDR3 protein: CATSERTGGSNQPQHF; clone size: NA; CDR3 length: 16; V gene: TRBV24-1; J gene: TRBJ1-5
CDR3 protein: CASSLNPGGETQYF; clone size: many; CDR3 length: 14; V gene: TRBV11-2; J gene: TRBJ2-5
CDR3 protein: CASSLDVNYGYTF; clone size: NA; CDR3 length: 13; V gene: TRBV7-8; J gene: TRBJ1-2
CDR3 protein: CASSLRDRESGELFF; clone size: NA; CDR3 length: 15; V gene: TRBV7-8; J gene: TRBJ2-2
CDR3 protein: CSARRDGQETQYF; clone size: NA; CDR3 length: 13; V gene: TRBV20-1; J gene: TRBJ2-5
CDR3 protein: CASTIIGGGGETQYF; clone size: NA; CDR3 length: 15; V gene: TRBV7-2; J gene: TRBJ2-5
CDR3 protein: CASSALPLSTDTQYF; clone size: NA; CDR3 length: 15; V gene: TRBV2; J gene: TRBJ2-3
CDR3 protein: CASSIERGRALHF; clone size: NA; CDR3 length: 13; V gene: TRBV12-3/TRBV12-4; J gene: TRBJ1-6
CDR3 protein: CATSRAQLNTIYF; clone size: NA; CDR3 length: 13; V gene: TRBV15; J gene: TRBJ1-3
CDR3 protein: CASSGWSGLSGNTIYF; clone size: NA; CDR3 length: 16; V gene: TRBV2; J gene: TRBJ1-3
CDR3 protein: CASSPGLAGGNDEQFF; clone size: many; CDR3 length: 16; V gene: TRBV5-1; J gene: TRBJ2-1
CDR3 protein: CASSVSLGQGLAYEQYF; clone size: NA; CDR3 length: 17; V gene: TRBV25-1; J gene: TRBJ2-7
CDR3 protein: CASSVGGSTDTQYF; clone size: many; CDR3 length: 14; V gene: TRBV9; J gene: TRBJ2-3
CDR3 protein: CSASRTAAEGEQYF; clone size: NA; CDR3 length: 14; V gene: TRBV20-1; J gene: TRBJ2-7
CDR3 protein: CATSTRTSDEQFF; clone size: NA; CDR3 length: 13; V gene: TRBV15; J gene: TRBJ2-1
CDR3 protein: CASSSPRDEQYF; clone size: NA; CDR3 length: 12; V gene: TRBV7-9; J gene: TRBJ2-7
CDR3 protein: CASSWPGQPSYEQYF; clone size: NA; CDR3 length: 15; V gene: TRBV25-1; J gene: TRBJ2-7
CDR3 protein: CASSELISTTPHQGPRHEQYF; clone size: NA; CDR3 length: 21; V gene: TRBV25-1; J gene: TRBJ2-7
CDR3 protein: CASSDGGGDSYEQYF; clone size: few; CDR3 length: 15; V gene: TRBV6-1; J gene: TRBJ2-7
CDR3 protein: CATSDFTVSTDTQYF; clone size: NA; CDR3 length: 15; V gene: TRBV24-1; J gene: TRBJ2-3
CDR3 protein: CASSSYRKAGVAFF; clone size: NA; CDR3 length: 14; V gene: TRBV12-3/TRBV12-4; J gene: TRBJ1-1
CDR3 protein: CASSETGGANTEAFF; clone size: NA; CDR3 length: 15; V gene: TRBV2; J gene: TRBJ1-1
CDR3 protein: CASSRSHTGELFF; clone size: NA; CDR3 length: 13; V gene: TRBV25-1; J gene: TRBJ2-2
CDR3 protein: CASSLEGQPQHF; clone size: few; CDR3 length: 12; V gene: TRBV7-3; J gene: TRBJ1-5